A single sample is the source of the 5 T cell receptor beta chains below, sequenced in a study of T cells in Graves' hyperthyroidism and ophthalmopathy. The source material, RNA transcripts, was used to amplify TCR beta CDR3 regions. The HTBI primer set was used in a first-round RT-PCR of the TCR CDR3. TCRdb re-derived calls from the multiplex PCR reads in MiXCR, one entry per CDR3 protein. The sample shows a few hundred thousand distinct CDR3 sequences, more than 45% of them seen only once. The sequenced sample consisted of peripheral blood or thyroid tissue (not recorded which). These receptors were taken from a woman under 30 with Graves' hyperthyroidism.

This clonotype was recorded many times. The gene calls are TRBV7-6 and TRBJ2-7; D unresolved. V lost 1 base and J 3 bases, leaving 10 bases between the germline ends. The CDR3 totals 14 residues. Germline V gene lookup returns CDR1 SGHVS and CDR2 FNYEAQ. The DNA for the CDR3 is TGTGCCAGCAGCTTAGAGAGCACGCGCTACGAGCAGTACTTC. Translated, it gives CASSLESTRYEQYF.

This clonotype was found many times. The V and J genes are TRBV12-3 or TRBV12-4 and TRBJ2-2, with 7 positions matching TRBD2. The length of the CDR3 is 15 residues. The trim removed 8 bases at V and 5 bases at J, leaving 11 bases unmatched. The CDR3 DNA follows: TGTGCCAGCCCGGAGAGTGAGGGAGGGACCGGGGAGCTGTTTTTT. Translated, it gives CASPESEGGTGELFF.

The rearrangement links TRBV25-1 to TRBJ2-7; D is undetermined. The CDR3 is 14 amino acids. V shed 6 bases and J shed 2 bases, with 14 bases lying between them. CDR1 and CDR2 (germline): MGHDK, SYGVNS. CDR3 coding DNA: TGTGCCAGCAGAGGCCGAGCGTTCCCCTACGAGCAGTACTTC. This encodes CASRGRAFPYEQYF.

At least ten counts were recorded for this clonotype. V is TRBV7-9 and J is TRBJ1-5, with 7 bases lining up with TRBD1. The CDR3 is made up of 15 amino acids. After removal of 0 bases from V and 2 bases from J, the junction contained 1 base not matched to a gene. CDR1 and CDR2 (germline): SEHNR, FQNEAQ (reference sequence). CDR3 residues: CASSLAGQRNQPQHF. The CDR3 region has the DNA TGTGCCAGCAGCTTAGCGGGACAGCGCAATCAGCCCCAGCATTTT.

The chain employs TRBV10-3 and TRBJ1-2; 7 bases map to TRBD1. The CDR3 is 13 amino acids. Trimming took 11 bases from V and 5 from J; bases not matched to a gene: 11. Germline V gives CDR1 ENHRY, CDR2 SYGVKD. DNA of the CDR3: TGTGCCGCTACAGGGACAGCGCAATATGGCTACACCTTC. It yields the protein CAATGTAQYGYTF.